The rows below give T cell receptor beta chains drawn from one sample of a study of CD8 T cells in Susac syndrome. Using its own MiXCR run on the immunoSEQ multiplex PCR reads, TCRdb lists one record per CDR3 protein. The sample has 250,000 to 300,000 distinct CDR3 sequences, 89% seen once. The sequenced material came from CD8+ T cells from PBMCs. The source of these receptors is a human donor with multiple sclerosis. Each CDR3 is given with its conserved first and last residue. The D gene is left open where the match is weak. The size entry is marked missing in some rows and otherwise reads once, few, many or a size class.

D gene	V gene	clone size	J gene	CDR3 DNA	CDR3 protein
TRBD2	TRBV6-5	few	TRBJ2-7	TGTGCCAGCAGTTACTCGGGGCTAGCGGCCTACGAGCAGTACTTC	CASSYSGLAAYEQYF
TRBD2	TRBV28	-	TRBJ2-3	TGTGCCAGCAGTGCCGGACTAGCGGCCCTTCTACGGGTTACAGATACGCAGTATTTT	CASSAGLAALLRVTDTQYF
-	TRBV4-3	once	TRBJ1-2	TGCGCCAGCAGCCAAGCCGGGGCCCTCGCTGGCTACACCTTC	CASSQAGALAGYTF
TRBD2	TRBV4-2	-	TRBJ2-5	TGTGCCAGCAGCCGACGGGGTAGCGGGTACCAAGAGACCCAGTACTTC	CASSRRGSGYQETQYF
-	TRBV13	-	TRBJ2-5	TGTGCCAGCAGCTTATTCCGGCAGAGACAAGAGACCCAGTACTTC	CASSLFRQRQETQYF
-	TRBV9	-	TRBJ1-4	TGTGCCAGCAGCGCCCGGACAGAACCTGAAAAACTGTTTTTT	CASSARTEPEKLFF
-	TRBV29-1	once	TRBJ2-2	TGCAGCGTTGGTGGCGGGATTCACACCGGGGAGCTGTTTTTT	CSVGGGIHTGELFF
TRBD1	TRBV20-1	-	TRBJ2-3	TGCAGTGCAACGGACAGGGAAGGGGGAGATACGCAGTATTTT	CSATDREGGDTQYF
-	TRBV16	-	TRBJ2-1	TGTGCCAGCAGCCCCCAGCATGAGCAGTTCTTC	CASSPQHEQFF
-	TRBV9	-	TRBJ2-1	TGTGCCAGCAGCGTTACGACGGACAATGAGCAGTTCTTC	CASSVTTDNEQFF
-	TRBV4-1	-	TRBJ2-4	TGCGCCAGCAGCCCCTGGGCCGAAGCCAAAAACATTCAGTACTTC	CASSPWAEAKNIQYF
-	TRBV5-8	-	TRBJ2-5	TGTGCCAGCAGCTTGTCATGGCGGCAAGAGACCCAGTACTTC	CASSLSWRQETQYF
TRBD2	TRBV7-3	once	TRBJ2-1	TGTGCCAGCAGCTTAAGCCCTAGCGGGAACCGCGCCCATAATGAGCAGTTCTTC	CASSLSPSGNRAHNEQFF
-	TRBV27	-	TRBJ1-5	TGTGCCAGCTCCCTCGGGGGCGCAGATCAGCCCCAGCATTTT	CASSLGGADQPQHF
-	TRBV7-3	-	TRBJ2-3	TGTGCCAGCAGCCTAGCTCCCCCCTCAGATACGCAGTATTTT	CASSLAPPSDTQYF
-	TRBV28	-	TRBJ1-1	TGTGCCAGCAGTTTTAGTCCGGCGGACGGCCTCTCGAACACTGAAGCTTTCTTT	CASSFSPADGLSNTEAFF
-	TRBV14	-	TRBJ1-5	TGTGCCAGCAGCCAAGAACGGGACATCGGGCCCCAGCATTTT	CASSQERDIGPQHF
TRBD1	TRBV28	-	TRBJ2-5	TGTGCCAGCAGTTTTCCCGACAGGGGAGAGACCCAGTACTTC	CASSFPDRGETQYF
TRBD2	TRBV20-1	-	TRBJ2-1	TGCAGTGCTAGATTCCAACGGGAGGTATACAATGAGCAGTTCTTC	CSARFQREVYNEQFF
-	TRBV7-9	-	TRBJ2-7	TGTGCCAGCAGCTGGAGGGGTGGCTACGAGCAGTACTTC	CASSWRGGYEQYF
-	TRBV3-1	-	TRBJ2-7	TGTGCCAGCAGCCAAGCTCTTACAGCCTACGAGCAGTACTTC	CASSQALTAYEQYF
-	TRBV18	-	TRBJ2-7	TGTGCCAGCTCACCGGGAGACGGCCCCTACGAGCAGTACTTC	CASSPGDGPYEQYF
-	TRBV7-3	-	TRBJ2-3	TGTGCCAGCAGCCCGATCAGTGCAAGTCCCGGGGAAATCACAGATACGCAGTATTTT	CASSPISASPGEITDTQYF
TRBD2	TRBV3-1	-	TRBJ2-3	TGTGCCAGCAGCCAGGTCGCTAGCGGGGGGGCCCCTAGCACAGATACGCAGTATTTT	CASSQVASGGAPSTDTQYF
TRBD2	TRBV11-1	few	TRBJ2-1	TGTGCCAGCAGCCGTAGCGGGGGAGGTGATGAGCAGTTCTTC	CASSRSGGGDEQFF
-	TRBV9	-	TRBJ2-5	TGTGCCAGCAGCCCTACCTTATCTGGATCGGGACCCCAGTACTTC	CASSPTLSGSGPQYF